These 28 T cell receptor beta chains were sequenced from one sample in a study of kidney transplant recipient with SARS-CoV-2 infection. TCRdb fed the reads into MiXCR, producing one record per CDR3 protein. The sample gives 250,000 or so distinct CDR3 sequences, roughly 26% of which show up once; roughly 7% is in the top ten. This specimen was a blood sample, taken at baseline and between days 110 and 120 from a kidney transplant recipient. Receptor source: a male patient aged 30 to 39 who had COVID-19 and was a kidney transplant recipient. Part of the T cell pool may stem from the graft donor.

In this sample, this clonotype turned up many times. This chain uses TRBV11-3 with TRBJ1-1; D unresolved. V lost 3 bases, J lost 4 bases, and 12 bases lay in between. Looked up from germline, CDR1 is SGHNT and CDR2 is YENEEA. The CDR3 runs to 14 residues. CDR3 amino acids: CASSFWPGVTEAFF. CDR3 nucleotide sequence: TGTGCCAGCAGCTTTTGGCCCGGCGTCACTGAAGCTTTCTTT.

Note on this clonotype: A single base separates this from a much larger clone, so it may be a read error. The conserved phenylalanine or tryptophan is not found at the CDR3 terminus, so this likely reflects a read error. This chain connects TRBV4-3 to TRBJ2-1; D is unresolved. The V gene lost 1 base and the J gene lost 2 bases, with 12 bases spanning the gap. Germline V lookup: CDR1 LGHNA, CDR2 YSLEER. The CDR3 totals 16 residues. CDR3 protein: CASSQVEIGTYNEQFS. The CDR3 DNA follows: TGCGCCAGCAGCCAAGTAGAGATAGGGACCTACAATGAGCAGTTCTCC.

On this clonotype: A much larger clone differs from this one at a single base, so this may be a read error. The rearrangement links TRBV7-6 to TRBJ2-5; 14 bases are shared with TRBD2. CDR3 size: 17 residues. CDR1 and CDR2 (germline): SGHVS, FNYEAQ. CDR3 sequence: CAGSGGLAGGRKETQYF. Here the CDR3 DNA reads TGTGCCGGCAGCGGAGGACTAGCGGGGGGCCGTAAGGAGACCCAGTACTTC.

This clonotype occurred many times. The chain carries TRBV15 and TRBJ1-2, with TRBD1 identical over 9 bases. Germline V CDR1 and CDR2: LNHNV, YYDKDF (reference sequence). With V trimmed by 0 bases and J by 1 base, 12 bases remained unmatched. This CDR3 is 19 amino acids long. CDR3 sequence reads: CATSRDHRDRASFNYGYTF. Here the CDR3 DNA reads TGTGCCACCAGCAGAGATCACCGGGACAGGGCCTCCTTTAACTATGGCTACACCTTC.

The genes are TRBV19 and TRBJ2-1; the match to TRBD1 covers 8 bases. The germline gives CDR1 LNHDA, CDR2 SQIVND (reference sequence). CDR3 size: 17 residues. Germline trimming cut 5 bases from V and 6 bases from J; bases unmatched to any gene: 15. The CDR3 DNA reads TGTGCCAGTAGTTGGACAGGGAAAACGTTTCCGACCAATGAGCAGTTCTTC. Its protein product is CASSWTGKTFPTNEQFF.

As for this clonotype: A much larger clone differs by one base, so this may be a read error. V gene TRBV6-6 combines with J gene TRBJ1-2; TRBD1 is a possible D gene (5 bases). This CDR3 is built from 17 residues. Germline V gene lookup returns CDR1 MNHNY and CDR2 SVGAGI (reference sequence). Trimming left V 5 bases short and J 4 bases short, with 23 bases between. This CDR3 is CASSLILGGGKTYGYTF. CDR3 nucleotide sequence: TGTGCCAGCAGTCTGATCCTAGGTGGGGGAAAGACCTATGGCTACACCTTC.

This clonotype was seen ten or more times. This chain joins TRBV5-8 and TRBJ2-2; D is possibly TRBD1 (5 bases). Germline V lookup: CDR1 SGHTS, CDR2 YDEGEE. Trimming took 2 bases from V and 2 from J, leaving 13 bases between them. The CDR3 extends over 16 amino acids. In DNA, the CDR3 is TGTGCCAGCAGCTTAGGCCAGGGCACCAACACCGGGGAGCTGTTTTTT. This gives the protein CASSLGQGTNTGELFF.

Turning to this clonotype: Being one base from a much bigger clone, this may be a read error. V gene TRBV4-1 combines with J gene TRBJ1-3; D is uncertain. The CDR3 covers 21 residues. Germline V gene data show CDR1 as MGHRA and CDR2 as YSYEKL. The CDR3 protein is CDSSQFFISLQKENSGNTIYF. The CDR3 DNA reads TGCGACAGCAGCCAATTTTTTATTTCACTACAGAAGGAAAACTCTGGAAACACCATATATTTT.

The sample holds many counts of this clonotype. The chain is built from TRBV10-3 and TRBJ1-5; 7 nucleotides align to TRBD1. J lost 3 bases, V lost 2 bases, and 7 bases had no gene match. CDR3 length equals 16 residues. CDR1 and CDR2 (germline): ENHRY, SYGVKD. The CDR3 nucleotides read TGTGCCATCAGTGAGGACAGGGTTAGCGACAATCAGCCCCAGCATTTT. Protein: CAISEDRVSDNQPQHF.

V is TRBV5-1 and J is TRBJ1-3; D is uncertain. The V end was cut by 6 bases, the J end by 0 bases, with 7 bases between. Germline values: CDR1 SGHRS, CDR2 YFSETQ. CDR3 length: 13 amino acids. CDR3 DNA: TGCGCCAGCAACTGGGGCTCTGGAAACACCATATATTTT. Encoded protein: CASNWGSGNTIYF.

This clonotype was counted many times. This sequence joins TRBV7-6 and TRBJ1-5; 7 bases align to TRBD1. The CDR3 is made up of 15 amino acids. Germline-derived CDR1 and CDR2 are SGHVS and FNYEAQ. After removal of 5 bases from V and 4 bases from J, the junction contained 8 bases not matched to a gene. The CDR3 DNA sequence: TGTGCCAGCAGCGCCTGGACAGGTCAGAATCAGCCCCAGCATTTT. It encodes CASSAWTGQNQPQHF.

Many counts were recorded for this clonotype. The J gene is TRBJ2-7, the V gene TRBV6-2 or TRBV6-3; tentative D call: TRBD2 (6 bases). Germline CDR1 reads MNHEY; CDR2 reads SVGEGT. V dropped 7 bases and J dropped 6 bases, with 19 bases sitting between them. The CDR3 spans 14 residues. In DNA form, the CDR3 reads TGTGCCAGCACCCAAAGTCTAGCGTTGCGCGAGCAGTACTTC. It is translated as CASTQSLALREQYF.

This clonotype occurred once. A much larger clone lies a single base off, so this may be a read error. The V call is TRBV6-5, the J call TRBJ1-2; no clear D. The V end lost 5 bases, the J end lost 6 bases, and 25 bases lay between the germline ends. CDR3 length equals 17 residues. Germline loops: CDR1 MNHEY, CDR2 SVGAGI. The CDR3 DNA reads as TGTGCCAGCAGTCCAGGTGTGGAATGTAGAAAGACCAATGGCTACACCTTC. Its protein is CASSPGVECRKTNGYTF.

The chain uses TRBV9 and TRBJ2-3; 7 bases map to TRBD2. The CDR3 has 16 amino acids. In germline, CDR1 is SGDLS, CDR2 YYNGEE. V shed 7 bases, J shed 4 bases, and the junction held 15 bases outside the gene matches. This CDR3 reads CASGEWGGMNSDTQYF. The CDR3 DNA is TGTGCCAGCGGCGAGTGGGGGGGAATGAACTCAGATACGCAGTATTTT. The full variable domain, rest sourced from reference TRBV9 and TRBJ2-3, is DSGVTQTPKHLITATGQRVTLRCSPRSGDLSVYWYQQSLDQGLQFLIQYYNGEERAKGNILERFSAQQFPDLHSELNLSSLELGDSALYFCASGEWGGMNSDTQYFGPGTRLTVL.

In this sample, this clonotype turned up many times. The rearrangement links TRBV19 to TRBJ2-2, with 7 bases fitting TRBD2. V shed 3 bases and J 5 bases; nucleotides not matched to a gene: 3. Germline assignment: CDR1 LNHDA and CDR2 SQIVND (reference sequence). The CDR3 has 14 amino acids. DNA of the CDR3: TGTGCCAGTAGTATTCCCGGGAGGACCGGGGAGCTGTTTTTT. Encoded protein: CASSIPGRTGELFF.

At least ten counts were recorded for this clonotype. This rearrangement joins TRBV6-5 to TRBJ2-5; 7 bases fit TRBD2. Per the germline V gene, CDR1 is MNHEY and CDR2 is SVGAGI. V lost 0 bases to trimming and J lost 4 bases; unmatched junction nucleotides: 2. This CDR3 is built from 14 residues. CDR3 residues: CASSYSWGGETQYF. CDR3 DNA sequence: TGTGCCAGCAGTTACTCGTGGGGGGGAGAGACCCAGTACTTC.

This clonotype was detected many times. V gene TRBV5-6 combines with J gene TRBJ1-2; D is ambiguous. The CDR3 has 16 amino acids. Looked up from germline, CDR1 is SGHDT and CDR2 is YYEEEE. Deletions cut 6 bases from V and 4 bases from J, with 22 bases between. This CDR3 reads CASIEHNSRKTYGYTF. The CDR3 nucleotides are TGTGCCAGCATAGAGCACAATAGTCGAAAGACCTATGGCTACACCTTC.

To note about this clonotype: One base away lies a much larger clone, so this may be a sequencing read error. The gene calls are TRBV19 and TRBJ2-7; D is unclear. The CDR3 loop spans 14 amino acids. Germline CDR1 is LNHDA and CDR2 is SQIVND (reference sequence). The CDR3 spells CASGIFGSSYEQYF. The CDR3 DNA is TGTGCCAGTGGTATCTTTGGCAGCTCCTACGAGCAGTACTTC.

This clonotype has a count of ten or more. The gene calls are TRBV12-3 or TRBV12-4 and TRBJ1-2; unclear D gene. V shed 5 bases and J shed 4 bases, with 14 bases lying between them. This CDR3 region has 14 residues. The chain's CDR3 is CASSMAGKTYGYTF. CDR3 coding DNA: TGTGCCAGCAGTATGGCAGGAAAGACCTATGGCTACACCTTC.

Note on this clonotype: A much larger clone lies one base from this, so it may be a read error. The J gene is TRBJ1-2, the V gene TRBV11-2; unclear D gene. Trimming took 8 bases from V and 4 from J, leaving 23 bases between them. From germline, CDR1 is SGHAT and CDR2 FQNNGV. There are 16 residues in the CDR3. CDR3 region: CASQLETSRTTYGYTF. CDR3 bases: TGTGCCAGCCAGCTGGAAACAAGCAGAACGACCTATGGCTACACCTTC.

J is TRBJ2-5 and V is TRBV30, with D perhaps matching TRBD1 or TRBD2 (6 bases each). This CDR3 comprises 15 residues. The ends were cut back, 0 bases at V and 7 bases at J, with 18 bases in the middle. The germline CDR1 and CDR2 sequences are GTSNPN and SVGIG (reference sequence). CDR3 sequence: CAWSVESPGEATQYF. CDR3 bases: TGTGCCTGGAGTGTTGAATCCCCAGGGGAGGCGACCCAGTACTTC.

In its sample, this clonotype was seen many times. Compared with germline, one end of the junction differs, possibly owing to a read error. V gene TRBV4-1 combines with J gene TRBJ2-1; maybe TRBD2 (6 bases). The CDR3 runs 17 residues. Germline values: CDR1 MGHRA, CDR2 YSYEKL. DNA for the CDR3: TGCGCCAGCAGCAAAGACGGGAGTTTGAGCTCCTACAATGAGCAGTTCTTC. Encoded protein: CASSKDGSLSSYNEQFF.

Ten or more counts support this clonotype. Written as DNA, the CDR3 is TGTGCCAGCAGCATACACGGACCCTATGGCTACACCTTC. Translation gives CASSIHGPYGYTF. This chain joins TRBV11-1 and TRBJ1-2; D uncertain. This CDR3 has 13 amino acids. V was shortened by 5 bases and J by 4 bases, with 11 bases between the two germline ends. Germline V gene data show CDR1 as SGHAT and CDR2 as FQDESV (reference sequence).

This clonotype was seen only once. A much more abundant neighbour one base away suggests this may be a read error. J is TRBJ2-4 and V is TRBV29-1, with 8 nucleotides matching TRBD2. The assigned J gene may be wrong: the sequence end matches TRBJ2-7 better. Germline V gives CDR1 SQVTM, CDR2 ANQGSEA. The CDR3 is made up of 11 amino acids. The CDR3 region has the DNA TGCAGCGTTGTGCGGGAGGCCGAGCAGTACTTC. It encodes CSVVREAEQYF.

The table lists this clonotype with many counts. The junction differs from germline at one of its ends, possibly a read error. The chain combines TRBV13 with TRBJ1-2, with a weak D call TRBD1 (6 bases). Germline V CDR1 and CDR2: PRHDT, FYEKMQ (reference sequence). The CDR3 sequence is 15 residues long. Here the CDR3 reads CASSLGLGTRAGYTF. In nucleotides, the CDR3 is TGTGCCAGCAGCCTAGGGTTAGGGACACGGGCGGGCTACACCTTC.

This clonotype has a count of ten or more. V is TRBV29-1 and J is TRBJ2-5, with D perhaps matching TRBD1 or TRBD2 (6 bases each). Germline values: CDR1 SQVTM, CDR2 ANQGSEA. The CDR3 has 13 residues. Deletions cut 4 bases from V and 5 bases from J, with 14 bases between. The CDR3 here is CSVVTGAQETQYF. The CDR3 coding sequence is TGCAGCGTTGTTACGGGGGCGCAGGAGACCCAGTACTTC.

In this sample, this clonotype turned up many times. The chain has TRBV20-1 and TRBJ1-6; D is uncertain. In germline, CDR1 is DFQATT, CDR2 SNEGSKA (reference sequence). Deletions cut 2 bases from V and 8 bases from J, with 10 bases between. This CDR3 has 13 amino acids. In DNA form, the CDR3 reads TGCAGTGCTAGATATCGGAGAGATTCACCCCTCCACTTT. It codes for CSARYRRDSPLHF.

This clonotype has at least ten counts. The chain links TRBV4-2 to TRBJ2-1; 8 bases agree with TRBD2. The CDR3 length is 16 residues. CDR1 and CDR2 from the germline V gene are LGHNA and YNFKEQ. V lost 0 bases, J lost 8 bases, and 9 bases stayed unmatched. The CDR3 region is CASSQDLGRAVDEQFF. The CDR3 region has the DNA TGTGCCAGCAGCCAAGACCTCGGGAGGGCCGTCGATGAGCAGTTCTTC.